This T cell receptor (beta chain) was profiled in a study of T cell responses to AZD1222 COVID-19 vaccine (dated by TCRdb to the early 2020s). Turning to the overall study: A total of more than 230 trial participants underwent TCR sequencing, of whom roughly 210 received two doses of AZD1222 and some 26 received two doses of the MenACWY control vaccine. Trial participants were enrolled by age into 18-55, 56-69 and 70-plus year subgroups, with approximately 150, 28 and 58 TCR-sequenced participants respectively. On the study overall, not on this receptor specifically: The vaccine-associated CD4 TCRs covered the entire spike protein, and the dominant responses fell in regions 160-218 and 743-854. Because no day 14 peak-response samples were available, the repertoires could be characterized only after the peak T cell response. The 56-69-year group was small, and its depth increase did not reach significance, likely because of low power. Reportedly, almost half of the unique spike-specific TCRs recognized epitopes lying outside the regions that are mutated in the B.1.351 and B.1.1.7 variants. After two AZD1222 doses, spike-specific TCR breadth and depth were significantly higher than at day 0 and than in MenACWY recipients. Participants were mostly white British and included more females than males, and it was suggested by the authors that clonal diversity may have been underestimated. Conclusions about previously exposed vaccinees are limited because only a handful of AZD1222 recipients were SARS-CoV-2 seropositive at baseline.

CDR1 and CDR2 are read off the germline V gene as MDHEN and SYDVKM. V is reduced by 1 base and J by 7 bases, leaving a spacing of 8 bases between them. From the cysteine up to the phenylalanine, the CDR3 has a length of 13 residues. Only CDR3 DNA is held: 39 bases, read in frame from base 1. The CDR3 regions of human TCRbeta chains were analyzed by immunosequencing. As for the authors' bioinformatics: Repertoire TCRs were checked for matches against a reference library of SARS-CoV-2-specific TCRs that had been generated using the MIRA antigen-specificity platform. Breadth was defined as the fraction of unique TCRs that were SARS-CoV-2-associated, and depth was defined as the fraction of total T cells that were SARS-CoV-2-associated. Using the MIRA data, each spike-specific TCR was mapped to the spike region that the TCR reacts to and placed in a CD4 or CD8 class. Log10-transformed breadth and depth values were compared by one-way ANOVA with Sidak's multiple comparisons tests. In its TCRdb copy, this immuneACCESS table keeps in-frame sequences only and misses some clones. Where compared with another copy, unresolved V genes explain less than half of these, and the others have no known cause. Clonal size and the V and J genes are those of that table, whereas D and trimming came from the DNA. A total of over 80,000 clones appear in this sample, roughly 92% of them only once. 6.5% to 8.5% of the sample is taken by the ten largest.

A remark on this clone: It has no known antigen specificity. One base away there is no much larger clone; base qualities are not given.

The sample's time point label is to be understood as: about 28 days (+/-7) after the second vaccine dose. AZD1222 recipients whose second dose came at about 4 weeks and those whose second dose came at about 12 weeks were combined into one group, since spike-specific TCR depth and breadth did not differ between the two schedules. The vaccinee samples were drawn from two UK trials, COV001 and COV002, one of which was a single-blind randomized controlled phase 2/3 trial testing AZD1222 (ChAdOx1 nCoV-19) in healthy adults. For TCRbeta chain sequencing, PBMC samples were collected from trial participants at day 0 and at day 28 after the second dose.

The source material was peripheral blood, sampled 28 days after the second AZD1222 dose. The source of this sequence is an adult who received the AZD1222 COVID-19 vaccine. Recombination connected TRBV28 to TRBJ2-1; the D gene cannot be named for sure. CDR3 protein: CASSLSRKNEQFF. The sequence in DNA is TGTGCCAGCAGTTTATCCAGGAAAAATGAGCAGTTCTTC.